The 26 T cell receptor beta chains below all came from one sample that was sequenced in a study of T cells in Graves' hyperthyroidism and ophthalmopathy. The TCR beta CDR3 regions underwent amplification using RNA transcripts as the source. First-round RT-PCR of the TCR CDR3 relied on the HTBI primer set. MiXCR, applied by TCRdb to the multiplex PCR reads, yields one record per CDR3 protein. The sample shows hundreds of thousands of distinct CDR3 sequences, around 39% of them seen only once. The specimen sequenced was blood. Every receptor here comes from a man younger than 30 with Graves' hyperthyroidism.

This clonotype was observed a few times. This chain uses TRBV7-9 with TRBJ2-3; the D gene is possibly TRBD1 (5 bases). The V end was cut by 1 base, the J end by 13 bases, with 12 bases between. Germline V lookup: CDR1 SEHNR, CDR2 FQNEAQ (reference sequence). The CDR3 has 12 residues. The CDR3 DNA is TGTGCCAGCAGCTTAGGATGGGGCCGAAAGTATTTT. Translation gives CASSLGWGRKYF.

This clonotype was seen a few times. The rearrangement joins TRBV7-8 to TRBJ1-5; TRBD1 aligns across 7 bases. The germline V gene encodes CDR1 SGHVS and CDR2 FQNEAQ. This CDR3 has 16 residues. J lost 4 bases, V lost 2 bases, and 8 bases had no gene match. The DNA of the CDR3 is TGTGCCAGCAGCTTACCTTCGACAGGGAAAAATCAGCCCCAGCATTTT. Its translation: CASSLPSTGKNQPQHF.

This clonotype was picked up many times. This chain links TRBV29-1 with TRBJ1-2, with TRBD1 matching 7 bases. Trimming at V came to 3 bases and at J to 6 bases, leaving 10 bases not matched to a gene. CDR1 SQVTM and CDR2 ANQGSEA come from the germline V gene. The CDR3 runs 14 residues. This CDR3 is CSVDSFITGDGYTF. CDR3 bases: TGCAGCGTTGATTCGTTTATTACAGGGGATGGCTACACCTTC.

J is TRBJ2-7 and V is TRBV2, with D unclear. From germline, CDR1 is SNHLY and CDR2 FYNNEI. Deletions cut 5 bases from V and 4 bases from J, with 9 bases between. The CDR3 sequence is 12 residues long. CDR3 in amino acids: CASSYLRYEQYF. CDR3 bases: TGTGCCAGCAGTTACCTGCGTTACGAGCAGTACTTC. The full variable domain, rest sourced from reference TRBV2 and TRBJ2-7, is EPEVTQTPSHQVTQMGQEVILRCVPISNHLYFYWYRQILGQKVEFLVSFYNNEISEKSEIFDDQFSVERPDGSNFTLKIRSTKLEDSAMYFCASSYLRYEQYFGPGTRLTVT.

This chain's CDR3 is CASSADRVAGYTF. CDR3 coding DNA: TGTGCCAGCAGCGCGGACAGGGTGGCTGGCTACACCTTC. The rearrangement uses TRBV2 and TRBJ1-2; 8 positions agree with TRBD1. The V and J ends lost 6 bases and 7 bases, in that order; junction bases with no gene match: 7. Germline V gives CDR1 SNHLY, CDR2 FYNNEI. This CDR3 has 13 residues. Using reference TRBV2 and TRBJ1-2 for the parts outside the CDR3, the full variable domain is EPEVTQTPSHQVTQMGQEVILRCVPISNHLYFYWYRQILGQKVEFLVSFYNNEISEKSEIFDDQFSVERPDGSNFTLKIRSTKLEDSAMYFCASSADRVAGYTFGSGTRLTVV.

This clonotype was found many times. This chain uses TRBV10-3 with TRBJ2-5; D could derive from TRBD1 or TRBD2 (5 bases each). V gave up 8 bases and J gave up 2 bases, with 15 bases separating them. The CDR3 has 14 amino acids. Germline V gives CDR1 ENHRY, CDR2 SYGVKD. In DNA form, the CDR3 reads TGTGCCATCGGAACGGGGACCGTACAAGAGACCCAGTACTTC. Its protein product is CAIGTGTVQETQYF.

This rearrangement joins TRBV20-1 to TRBJ2-5, with no clear D. Germline V gene data show CDR1 as DFQATT and CDR2 as SNEGSKA (reference sequence). CDR3 size: 13 residues. V lost 5 bases to trimming and J lost 1 base, with 11 bases between them. CDR3 residues: CSACPEFQETQYF. The CDR3 nucleotides are TGCAGTGCTTGCCCCGAGTTCCAAGAGACCCAGTACTTC.

J is TRBJ1-6 and V is TRBV5-1; no reliable D call. CDR3 length: 16 amino acids. V lost 0 bases, J lost 11 bases, and 18 bases lay in between. The V gene's germline CDR1 is SGHRS and CDR2 YFSETQ. As DNA, the CDR3 is TGCGCCAGCAGCTTGGCCGGCGGCGGCCTATTAGCACCCCTCCACTTT. Translated, it gives CASSLAGGGLLAPLHF.

This rearrangement joins TRBV12-3 or TRBV12-4 to TRBJ1-2; tentatively, D is TRBD1 (5 bases). The CDR3 contains 14 residues. V shed 6 bases and J shed 4 bases, with 15 bases lying between them. Written as DNA, the CDR3 is TGTGCCAGCAGGCTTGGGGCTCTGGCCTATGGCTACACCTTC. Protein product: CASRLGALAYGYTF.

Notes on this clonotype: This may come from a read error, since a much larger clone is one base off. This sequence joins TRBV29-1 and TRBJ2-2, with D possibly being TRBD1 or TRBD2 (6 bases each). Germline CDR1 reads SQVTM; CDR2 reads ANQGSEA. CDR3 length: 13 residues. CDR3 sequence: CSVGRGYTEELFF. The CDR3 DNA is TGCAGCGTTGGGAGGGGGTACACCGAGGAGCTGTTTTTT.

V and J are TRBV20-1 and TRBJ2-7; D tentatively fits TRBD1 or TRBD2 (5 bases each). The CDR3 has 14 residues. Trimming shortened V by 5 bases and J by 0 bases, and 14 bases separated the two germline ends. Per the germline V gene, CDR1 is DFQATT and CDR2 is SNEGSKA (reference sequence). Here the CDR3 reads CSALGDHSSYEQYF. CDR3 bases: TGCAGTGCTTTGGGGGACCATAGCTCCTACGAGCAGTACTTC.

This clonotype was observed at least ten times. The V call is TRBV7-2, the J call TRBJ2-6; D possibly matches TRBD1 or TRBD2 (5 bases each). The CDR3 has 15 amino acids. The germline V gene has CDR1 SGHTA and CDR2 FQGNSA. Trimming took off 4 bases at V and 4 bases at J, with 11 bases between the two ends. As DNA, the CDR3 is TGTGCCAGCAGCTCTCAGGGAGCCGGGGCCAACGTCCTGACTTTC. It specifies CASSSQGAGANVLTF.

This clonotype was seen ten or more times. The chain recombines TRBV2 with TRBJ2-7; D ambiguous. CDR3 length: 13 residues. V dropped 4 bases and J dropped 3 bases, with 10 bases sitting between them. Germline CDR1 is SNHLY and CDR2 is FYNNEI. CDR3 bases: TGTGCCAGCAGTGCGGGTTTCGGCTACGAGCAGTACTTC. It translates to CASSAGFGYEQYF.

This sequence joins TRBV7-9 and TRBJ2-7, with D uncertain. This CDR3 is 13 amino acids long. Germline V gene data show CDR1 as SEHNR and CDR2 as FQNEAQ (reference sequence). V shed 1 base and J shed 6 bases, with 10 bases lying between them. CDR3 in amino acids: CASSLVAKGEQYF. CDR3 in DNA: TGTGCCAGCAGCTTAGTGGCAAAGGGCGAGCAGTACTTC.

In this sample, this clonotype turned up many times. The V call is TRBV29-1, the J call TRBJ2-5; no clear D. The CDR3 spans 13 residues. Trimming pared 3 bases from V and 4 bases from J, leaving 12 bases between. Germline V gene data show CDR1 as SQVTM and CDR2 as ANQGSEA. CDR3 nucleotide sequence: TGCAGCGTTGACGCTCGGGCGGCAGAGACCCAGTACTTC. This translates into CSVDARAAETQYF.

In the case of this clonotype: Germline is not matched at one junction end, which may reflect a read error. The rearrangement joins TRBV4-2 to TRBJ2-7; D perhaps matches TRBD1 (5 bases). This CDR3 has 14 amino acids. Germline-derived CDR1 and CDR2 are LGHNA and YNFKEQ. CDR3 sequence reads: CASSQYGQAYEQYF. The CDR3 DNA is TGTGCCAGCAGCCAATACGGACAAGCCTACGAGCAATACTTC.

This clonotype was detected many times. This chain connects TRBV19 to TRBJ1-4; D call uncertain. The V gene lost 3 bases and the J gene lost 7 bases, with 9 bases spanning the gap. The germline gives CDR1 LNHDA, CDR2 SQIVND (reference sequence). The CDR3 contains 13 residues. The CDR3: CASSITRLEKLFF. DNA for the CDR3: TGTGCCAGTAGTATCACGAGGCTTGAAAAACTGTTTTTT. The full variable domain, with the rest looked up from reference TRBV19 and TRBJ1-4, is DGGITQSPKYLFRKEGQNVTLSCEQNLNHDAMYWYRQDPGQGLRLIYYSQIVNDFQKGDIAEGYSVSREKKESFPLTVTSAQKNPTAFYLCASSITRLEKLFFGSGTQLSVL.

The chain joins TRBV2 to TRBJ1-3, with D uncertain. Looked up from germline, CDR1 is SNHLY and CDR2 is FYNNEI. Trimming stripped 8 bases from V and 0 bases from J, with 14 bases between. The CDR3 is 15 amino acids. CDR3 nucleotide sequence: TGTGCCAGCTCTTCCGGGTTCAGCTCTGGAAACACCATATATTTT. Translated, it gives CASSSGFSSGNTIYF.

The V call is TRBV9, the J call TRBJ1-1; D is ambiguous. Trimming cost V 5 bases and J 3 bases, with 11 bases left between them. CDR1 is SGDLS and CDR2 is YYNGEE in the germline V gene. CDR3 size: 13 residues. DNA of the CDR3: TGTGCCAGCAGTTTTATACGGGACACTGAAGCTTTCTTT. Its protein is CASSFIRDTEAFF. The whole variable domain, remainder taken from reference TRBV9 and TRBJ1-1, is DSGVTQTPKHLITATGQRVTLRCSPRSGDLSVYWYQQSLDQGLQFLIQYYNGEERAKGNILERFSAQQFPDLHSELNLSSLELGDSALYFCASSFIRDTEAFFGQGTRLTVV.

This clonotype has a single count. An end of the junction differs from the germline gene, which may be a read error. J is TRBJ2-5 and V is TRBV25-1, with TRBD2 matching 11 bases. This CDR3 has 15 amino acids. In germline, CDR1 is MGHDK, CDR2 SYGVNS. CDR3 in amino acids: CASRELAGGAETQYF. The CDR3 DNA reads TGTGCCAGCCGTGAATTAGCGGGAGGGGCAGAGACCCAGTACTTC.

This clonotype came up many times. The chain links TRBV6-5 to TRBJ1-1; 8 bases agree with TRBD1. The CDR3 has 13 residues. Losses at the gene ends were 4 bases for V and 4 bases for J; bases not matched to a gene: 2. Germline V gene lookup returns CDR1 MNHEY and CDR2 SVGAGI. The CDR3 sequence is CASSFQGATEAFF. The CDR3 nucleotides are TGTGCCAGCAGTTTCCAGGGGGCCACTGAAGCTTTCTTT.

The chain uses TRBV29-1 and TRBJ2-6, with 7 nucleotides matching TRBD2. The V gene's germline CDR1 is SQVTM and CDR2 ANQGSEA. The CDR3 is made up of 14 amino acids. V lost 4 bases, J lost 4 bases, and 4 bases stayed unmatched. CDR3 DNA: TGCAGCGTTGTCCTACTAGCGGGGGCCAACGTCCTGACTTTC. Translating gives CSVVLLAGANVLTF.

This clonotype was recorded only once. The rearrangement links TRBV10-3 to TRBJ2-7; no clear D. V was cut by 6 bases and J by 3 bases, with 12 bases left in between. Germline V gives CDR1 ENHRY, CDR2 SYGVKD. CDR3 size: 13 residues. CDR3 sequence: CAISRMGNYEQYF. Written as DNA, the CDR3 is TGTGCCATCAGCAGGATGGGGAACTACGAGCAGTACTTC.

This clonotype came up many times. The CDR3 here is CASSESGWGDSNQPQHF. The CDR3, as DNA: TGCGCCAGCAGTGAGTCAGGGTGGGGAGATAGCAATCAGCCCCAGCATTTT. The V and J genes are TRBV10-2 and TRBJ1-5; D not resolved. Between the trimmed V and J ends, which lost 0 bases and 0 bases, there was a span of 12 bases. This CDR3 comprises 17 residues. CDR1 is WSHSY, CDR2 SAAADI, per germline.

This clonotype was counted a few times. The chain carries TRBV12-3 or TRBV12-4 and TRBJ2-7; 8 nucleotides line up with TRBD2. This CDR3 contains 14 residues. J lost 6 bases, V lost 6 bases, and 10 bases had no gene match. The CDR3 region is CASRLSGSPREQYF. In DNA, the CDR3 is TGTGCCAGCAGGCTCAGCGGGAGCCCCCGCGAGCAGTACTTC.

This clonotype was seen a handful of times. The V gene is TRBV12-3 or TRBV12-4, the J gene TRBJ2-7; D possibly corresponds to TRBD2 (6 bases). Between the trimmed V and J ends, which lost 8 bases and 0 bases, there was a span of 11 bases. This CDR3 spans 13 amino acids. The CDR3 DNA follows: TGTGCCAGCCTTAGCGGAAACTCCTACGAGCAGTACTTC. Its protein product is CASLSGNSYEQYF.